The 4 T cell receptor beta chains presented below share a single source sample, sequenced in a study of blood T cell repertoires in COVID-19. The protocol was immunoSEQ multiplex PCR, while the TCRdb copy is restricted to in-frame clones and leaves out a portion. The repertoire holds 95,000 to 110,000 clones, with about 89% as singletons. Sequencing used peripheral blood. These receptors all stem from a man between 40 and 49 years old with active or convalescent COVID-19.

The chain recombines TRBV7-2 with TRBJ1-2; D may be TRBD1 (5 bases). V dropped 4 bases and J dropped 8 bases, with 20 bases sitting between them. The CDR3 is made up of 15 amino acids. Germline-derived CDR1 and CDR2 are SGHTA and FQGNSA. This chain's CDR3 is CASSSPRQGKLGYTF. The DNA for the CDR3 is TGTGCCAGCAGCTCCCCCCGTCAGGGCAAATTAGGCTACACCTTC.

This clone was counted only a few times. The V call is TRBV4-3, the J call TRBJ1-2, with 8 bases identical to TRBD1. This CDR3 contains 15 residues. V was clipped by 3 bases and J by 8 bases; unmatched bases: 11. Germline loops: CDR1 LGHNA, CDR2 YSLEER. For the CDR3, the DNA is TGCGCCAGCAGCCAGGATAGACAGGGGTTCGGGGGCTACACCTTC. Protein product: CASSQDRQGFGGYTF.

This clone showed up just once. The chain joins TRBV15 to TRBJ1-5; 11 positions match TRBD1. CDR1 is LNHNV, CDR2 YYDKDF, per germline (reference sequence). This CDR3 is built from 15 residues. V dropped 5 bases and J dropped 4; count of bases not matched to a gene: 4. The CDR3 nucleotides read TGTGCCACCAGCGGCGGGACAGGGGGAAATCAGCCCCAGCATTTT. Its protein is CATSGGTGGNQPQHF.

The chain uses TRBV11-2 and TRBJ2-1; 7 nucleotides match TRBD2. With V trimmed by 5 bases and J by 2 bases, 6 bases remained unmatched. The CDR3 length is 15 residues. The germline CDR1 and CDR2 sequences are SGHAT and FQNNGV. DNA of the CDR3: TGTGCCAGCAGCCGACTACGGGGGGCCTACAATGAGCAGTTCTTC. Protein: CASSRLRGAYNEQFF.